This is a list of T cell receptor beta chains from one sample in a study of cytomegalovirus exposure and HLA in healthy donors. Assay: immunoSEQ multiplex PCR; the TCRdb copy retains only in-frame clones and omits some. Among some 140,000 clones listed, roughly four fifths were seen once. Sequences were obtained from PBMCs. The receptors stem from a woman in her forties or fifties in good health and CMV-seropositive. Each CDR3 is given with its conserved first and last residue.

j_gene	v_gene	CDR3aa
TRBJ1-5	TRBV7-2	CASSLGPVDRAGQPQHF
TRBJ2-5	TRBV14	CASSQGAGGAETQYF
TRBJ2-3	TRBV7-3	CASSPSGTINTQYF
TRBJ2-5	TRBV5-1	CASSLAGDQETQYF
TRBJ1-2	TRBV5-1	CASSWDRAGSYGYTF
TRBJ2-6	TRBV18	CASSPAQGASGANVLTF
TRBJ1-5	TRBV7-6	CASSLASGYGNQPQHF
TRBJ2-1	TRBV19	CAISTGGDEQFF
TRBJ1-3	TRBV4-3	CASSQALPGVPGNTIYF
TRBJ2-1	TRBV5-4	CASTRQDSYNEQFF
TRBJ1-5	TRBV25-1	CASAAGGNQPQHF
TRBJ2-7	TRBV7-8	CASGTSVTYEQYF
TRBJ1-5	TRBV6-1	CASLLHRVGNQPQHF
TRBJ1-2	TRBV7-2	CASSSAARGNYGYTF
TRBJ2-7	TRBV10-3	CAISRKLAGGSYEQYF